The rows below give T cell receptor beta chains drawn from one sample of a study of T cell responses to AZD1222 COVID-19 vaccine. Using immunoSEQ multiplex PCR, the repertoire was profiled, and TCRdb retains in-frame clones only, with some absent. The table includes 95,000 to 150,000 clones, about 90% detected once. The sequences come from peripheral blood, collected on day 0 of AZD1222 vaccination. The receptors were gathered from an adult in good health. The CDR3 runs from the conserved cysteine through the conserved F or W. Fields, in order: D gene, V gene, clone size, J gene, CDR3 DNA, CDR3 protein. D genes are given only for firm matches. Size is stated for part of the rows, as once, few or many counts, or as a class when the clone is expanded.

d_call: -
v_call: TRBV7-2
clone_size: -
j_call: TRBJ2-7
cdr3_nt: TGTGCCAGCAGCGCGGGGGCCACTGACTACGAGCAGTACTTC
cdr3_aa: CASSAGATDYEQYF

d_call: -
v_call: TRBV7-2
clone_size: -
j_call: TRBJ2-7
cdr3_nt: TGTGCCAGCAGCTTAGCACGGGGTTACGAGCAGTACTTC
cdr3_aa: CASSLARGYEQYF

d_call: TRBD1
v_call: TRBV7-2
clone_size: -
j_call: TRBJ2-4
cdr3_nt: TGTGCCAGCAGCGCCGGGACAGGGGTTTTTGGTGCGACCAAAAACATTCAGTACTTC
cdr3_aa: CASSAGTGVFGATKNIQYF

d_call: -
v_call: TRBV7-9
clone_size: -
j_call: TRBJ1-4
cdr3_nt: TGTGCCAGCAGCTTATCAGGGCTCGTCGGGAAACTGTTTTTT
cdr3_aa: CASSLSGLVGKLFF

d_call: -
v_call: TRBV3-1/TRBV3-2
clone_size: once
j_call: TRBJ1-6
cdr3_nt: TGTGCCAGCAGCCAGTTGGATAATTCACCCCTCCACTTT
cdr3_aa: CASSQLDNSPLHF

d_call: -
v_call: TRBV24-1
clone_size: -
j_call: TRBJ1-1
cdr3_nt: TGTGCCACCAGTGAGTCAGGGAAGGATGAAGCTTTCTTT
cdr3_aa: CATSESGKDEAFF

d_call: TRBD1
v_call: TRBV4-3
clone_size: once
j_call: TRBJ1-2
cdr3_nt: TGCGCCAGCAGCCAAGACAGGGGGAATTGGTATGGCTACACCTTC
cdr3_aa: CASSQDRGNWYGYTF

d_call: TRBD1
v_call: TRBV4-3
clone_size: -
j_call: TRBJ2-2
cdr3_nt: TGCGCCAGCAGCCAAGAACCCGGGCAGGGGGCCACCGGGGAGCTGTTTTTT
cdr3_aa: CASSQEPGQGATGELFF

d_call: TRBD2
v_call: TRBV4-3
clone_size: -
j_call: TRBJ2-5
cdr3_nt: TGCGCCAGCAGCCAAGATTTCCAAGGTAGCGGGAGGGGGGAGACCCAGTACTTC
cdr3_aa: CASSQDFQGSGRGETQYF

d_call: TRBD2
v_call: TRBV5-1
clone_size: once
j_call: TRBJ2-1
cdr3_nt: TGCGCCAGCAGCTTGCTCACTAGCGGGCCGTACAATGAGCAGTTCTTC
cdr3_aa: CASSLLTSGPYNEQFF

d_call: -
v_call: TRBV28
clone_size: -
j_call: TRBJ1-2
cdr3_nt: TGTGCCAGCACGGCGGGGAGGGTTTATGGCTACACCTTC
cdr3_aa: CASTAGRVYGYTF

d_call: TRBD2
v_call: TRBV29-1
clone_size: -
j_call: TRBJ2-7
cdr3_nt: TGCAGCGTGAGGGGACTAGCGGTCTACGAGCAGTACTTC
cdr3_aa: CSVRGLAVYEQYF

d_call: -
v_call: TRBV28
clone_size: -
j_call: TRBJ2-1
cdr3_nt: TGTGCCAGCAGTTTATGGGGTAATGAGCAGTTCTTC
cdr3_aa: CASSLWGNEQFF

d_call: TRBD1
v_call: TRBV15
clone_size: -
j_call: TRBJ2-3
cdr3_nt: TGTGCCACCAGCAGACCTAACCCCGAAATCGACAGGGACACAGATACGCAGTATTTT
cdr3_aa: CATSRPNPEIDRDTDTQYF

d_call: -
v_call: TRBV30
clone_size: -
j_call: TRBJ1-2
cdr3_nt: TGTGCCTGGAGTTTGACCGGAAACTATGGCTACACCTTC
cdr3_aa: CAWSLTGNYGYTF

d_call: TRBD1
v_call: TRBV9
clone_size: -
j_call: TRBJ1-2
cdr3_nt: TGTGCCAGCAGCGAGACCTCCGGGACAGGGGAGAACTATGGCTACACCTTC
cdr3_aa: CASSETSGTGENYGYTF

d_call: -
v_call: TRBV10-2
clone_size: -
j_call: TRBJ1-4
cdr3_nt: TGCGCCAGTAAGCGGGACGGGGAAAATGAAAAACTGTTTTTT
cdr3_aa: CASKRDGENEKLFF

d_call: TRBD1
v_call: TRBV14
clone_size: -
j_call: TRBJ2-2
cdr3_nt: TGTGCCAGCAGCCAAAGGCCCCGACAGGGCACCGGGGAGCTGTTTTTT
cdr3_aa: CASSQRPRQGTGELFF

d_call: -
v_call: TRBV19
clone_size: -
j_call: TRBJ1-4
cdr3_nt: TGTGCCAGTAGTATAGTAGGCAGTGGTGAAAAACTGTTTTTT
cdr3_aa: CASSIVGSGEKLFF

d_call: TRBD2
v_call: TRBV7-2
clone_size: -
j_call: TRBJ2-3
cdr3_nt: TGTGCCAGCAGCTTACTAGCGGGAGAAGTGCAGTATTTT
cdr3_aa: CASSLLAGEVQYF

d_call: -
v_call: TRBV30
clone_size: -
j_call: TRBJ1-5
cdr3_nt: TGTGCCTGGAGTGGGGGACTTTCAGGAAGGCCCCAGCATTTT
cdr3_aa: CAWSGGLSGRPQHF

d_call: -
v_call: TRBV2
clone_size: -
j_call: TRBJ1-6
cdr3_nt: TGTGCCTGTCAGAGCTCCTATAATTCACCCCTCCACTTT
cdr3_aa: CACQSSYNSPLHF

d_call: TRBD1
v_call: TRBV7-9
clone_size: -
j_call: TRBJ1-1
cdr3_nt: TGTGCCAGCAGCTTAGCTCTCCCTCCAGGGGGCCAGGCTTTCTTT
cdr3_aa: CASSLALPPGGQAFF

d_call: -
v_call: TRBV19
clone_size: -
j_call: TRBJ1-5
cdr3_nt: TGTGCCAGTAGTACCAATACAGGGCAAGCAGGTCAGCCCCAGCATTTT
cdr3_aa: CASSTNTGQAGQPQHF

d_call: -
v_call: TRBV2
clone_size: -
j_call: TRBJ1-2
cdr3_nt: TGTGCCAGCAGTGGGGTTGATGGCTACACCTTC
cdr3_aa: CASSGVDGYTF

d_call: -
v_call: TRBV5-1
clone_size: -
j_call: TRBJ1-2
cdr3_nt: TGCGCCAGCAGCCCCGGGACGGGGTATGGCTACACCTTC
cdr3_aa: CASSPGTGYGYTF

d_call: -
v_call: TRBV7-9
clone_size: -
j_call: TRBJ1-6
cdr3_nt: TGTGCCAGCAGCTTAGAAGGGGAAGCACCCCTCCACTTT
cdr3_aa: CASSLEGEAPLHF

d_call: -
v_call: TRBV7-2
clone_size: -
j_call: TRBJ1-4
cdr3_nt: TGTGCCAGCAGCTTAACGAGAGGAGGGGCTAATGAAAAACTGTTTTTT
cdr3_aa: CASSLTRGGANEKLFF

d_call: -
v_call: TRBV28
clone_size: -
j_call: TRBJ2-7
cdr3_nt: TGTGCCAGCAGGGACAGCGGGACTCTCTACGAGCAGTACTTC
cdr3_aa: CASRDSGTLYEQYF

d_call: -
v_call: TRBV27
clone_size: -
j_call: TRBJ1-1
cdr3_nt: TGTGCCAGCAGTAAGGACGGAGCTGGAACTGAAGCTTTCTTT
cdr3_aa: CASSKDGAGTEAFF

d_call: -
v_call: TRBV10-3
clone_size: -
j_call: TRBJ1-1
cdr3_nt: TGTGCCACAAAGACAGGGAACACTGAAGCTTTCTTT
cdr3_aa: CATKTGNTEAFF

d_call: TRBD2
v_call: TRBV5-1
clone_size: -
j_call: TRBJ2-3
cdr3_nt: TGCGCCAGCAGCCCCTGGGACTACACAGATACGCAGTATTTT
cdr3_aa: CASSPWDYTDTQYF

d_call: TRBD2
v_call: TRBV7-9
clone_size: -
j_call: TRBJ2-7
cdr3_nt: TGTGCCAGCAGCATCGGGATAGCGGGAAACGAGCAGTACTTC
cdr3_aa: CASSIGIAGNEQYF

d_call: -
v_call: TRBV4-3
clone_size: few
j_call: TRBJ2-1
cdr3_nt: TGCGCCAGCAGCCAAGGGCAGCGGTATCGCAATGAGCAGTTCTTC
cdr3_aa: CASSQGQRYRNEQFF

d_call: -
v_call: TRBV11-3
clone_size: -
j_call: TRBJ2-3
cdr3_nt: TGTGCCAGCAGCTTAGGGTTGACAAATACGCAGTATTTT
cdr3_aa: CASSLGLTNTQYF

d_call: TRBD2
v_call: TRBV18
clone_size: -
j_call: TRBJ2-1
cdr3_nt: TGTGCCAGCTCCAGGGCAGGGAGGGGAGTAAATGAGCAGTTCTTC
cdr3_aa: CASSRAGRGVNEQFF

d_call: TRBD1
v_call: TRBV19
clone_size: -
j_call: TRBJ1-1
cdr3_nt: TGTGCCAGTAGTCCCCAGTTATATACAGGGGGCACTAGTGAAGCTTTCTTT
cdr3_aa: CASSPQLYTGGTSEAFF

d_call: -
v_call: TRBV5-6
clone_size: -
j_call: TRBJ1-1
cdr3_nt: TGTGCCAGCAGCTTAGACACTGAAGCTTTCTTT
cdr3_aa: CASSLDTEAFF

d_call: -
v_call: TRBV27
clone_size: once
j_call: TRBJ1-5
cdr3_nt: TGTGCCAGCAGTTTCCGGGAGGCCAAGCCCCAGCATTTT
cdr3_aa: CASSFREAKPQHF

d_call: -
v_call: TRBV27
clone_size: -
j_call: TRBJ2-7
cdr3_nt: TGTGCCAGCAGTTTGGGGGGCCAGAGGTCCGAGCAGTACTTC
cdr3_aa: CASSLGGQRSEQYF

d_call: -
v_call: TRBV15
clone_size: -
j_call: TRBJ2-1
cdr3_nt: TGTGCCACCAGCAGAGCGGCAACCCTGGGCGATGAGCAGTTCTTC
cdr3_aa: CATSRAATLGDEQFF

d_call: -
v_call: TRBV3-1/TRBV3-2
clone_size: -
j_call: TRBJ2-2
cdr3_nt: TGTGCCAGCAGCCCAGCAGGGGTCGGAACCGGGGAGCTGTTTTTT
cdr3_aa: CASSPAGVGTGELFF

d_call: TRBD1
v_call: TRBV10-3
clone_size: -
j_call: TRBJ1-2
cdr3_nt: TGTGCCATCAGCTGGGACAGACCCTATGGCTACACCTTC
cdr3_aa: CAISWDRPYGYTF

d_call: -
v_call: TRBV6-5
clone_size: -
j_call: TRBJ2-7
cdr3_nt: TGTGCCACCATAGCTGGAGACGGGACGACCTACGAGCAGTACTTC
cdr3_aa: CATIAGDGTTYEQYF

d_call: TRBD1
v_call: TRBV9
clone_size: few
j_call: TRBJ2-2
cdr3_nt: TGTGCCAGCAGTGGAAGACAGGGGAACAACACCGGGGAGCTGTTTTTT
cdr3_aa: CASSGRQGNNTGELFF

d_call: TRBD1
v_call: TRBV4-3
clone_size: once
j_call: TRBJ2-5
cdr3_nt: TGCGCCAGCAGCCAAGTCCACAGGGGAGAGGAGACCCAGTACTTC
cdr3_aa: CASSQVHRGEETQYF

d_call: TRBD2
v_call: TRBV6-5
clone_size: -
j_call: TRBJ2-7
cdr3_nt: TGTGCCAGCACCGAGGGACTAGCGGGAGACGAGCAGTACTTC
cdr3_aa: CASTEGLAGDEQYF

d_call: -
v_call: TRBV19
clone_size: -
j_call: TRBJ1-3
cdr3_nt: TGTGCCAGTAGTATGGCACACCTCTTCGACGAAAACACCATATATTTT
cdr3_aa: CASSMAHLFDENTIYF